Reported below is one TCR beta chain. Its specific antigen is unknown. It has no much larger one-base neighbor in the sample; base qualities were not kept. This sample was included in a study of blood T cell repertoires in COVID-19 (dated by TCRdb to the early 2020s). General notes on the study: Samples from collaborators originated in the United States, Italy and Spain and spanned both the acute and convalescent phases of COVID-19. The material from the prospective study consisted of cDNA or gDNA derived from T cells, B-cell-depleted T cells, or PBMCs. The dataset comprised deeply sampled blood TCRbeta repertoires from subjects exposed to, actively infected with, or recovered from COVID-19. The repertoires were made available in a free public database intended to serve as a resource for research on the immune response to SARS-CoV-2. Samples came from the ongoing ImmuneRACE study (first 160 participants) plus 1,254 subjects from 6 global collaborators. The sample metadata nearly always contained a de-identified subject ID, COVID-19 status, age in years and sex. Where HLA class I and class II types were available, the types were taken from metadata supplied by the sample provider, not from assay-based typing.

Here is what the overall study found, with its caveats: The quantity of clinical and demographic metadata differed by source and by participant and was supplied without curation.

TCRbeta CDR3 regions were amplified from genomic DNA by means of the immunoSEQ Assay, a bias-controlled multiplex PCR. The paper's processing steps were these. The number of nucleated cells in each sample was estimated from the amplification of reference gene primers within the assay. To quantify the absolute abundance of each unique TCRbeta CDR3 rearrangement, sequence reads were collapsed and filtered. Productive Simpson clonality was computed per sample as the square root of Simpson's diversity index over productive rearrangements. The source is immuneACCESS, and TCRdb retained only in-frame sequences with V and J called. Part of the clones is not carried over; for the studies checked, unresolved V genes explain less than half of this, and the remainder is unexplained. D and trimming come from the DNA, and the V and J calls and clone size come from that table. This sample is represented by some 90,000 clones; roughly 90% of them were singletons. In total, the top ten clones hold 2.5% to 3.5% of the sample.

There are 15 amino acids in the CDR3, from cysteine to phenylalanine inclusive. Only the CDR3 part of the read is kept: 45 bases, read in frame from the first base. From the germline V gene, CDR1 is SGHRS and CDR2 is YFSETQ. Trimming costs V 3 bases and J 5 bases, and their ends lie 17 bases apart. One collaborating source in Seattle enrolled patients during active infection and followed them longitudinally through the course of disease. Whole blood was collected in K2EDTA tubes by collaborating institutions according to the institutions' own protocols. For TCRbeta analysis, collaborators shipped samples as frozen whole blood, isolated PBMCs, or DNA extracted from either of those sample types.

Sequencing used peripheral blood. The V gene is TRBV5-1 and the J gene is TRBJ1-2; TRBD1 is possibly the D segment (6 matching bases). The TCR sequence derives from a man aged 50 or older with COVID-19, enrolled during active disease. The CDR3 protein sequence reads: CASSSHRGGSYGYTF. At the DNA level, the sequence is TGCGCCAGCAGCTCGCACCGGGGGGGCTCATATGGCTACACCTTC.